This T cell receptor beta chain is drawn from a study of T cells in Graves' hyperthyroidism and ophthalmopathy. Amplified regions were TCR beta CDR3 sequences from RNA transcripts. TCR CDR3 regions were first amplified by RT-PCR with HTBI primers. MiXCR, applied by TCRdb to the multiplex PCR reads, yields one record per CDR3 protein. The sample has about 610,000 distinct CDR3 sequences, roughly 14% seen once; the top ten hold about 4%. This CDR3 has 15 amino acids. V lost 1 base and J 5 bases, leaving 14 bases between the germline ends. Researchers barred patients who had uncontrolled infection, other autoimmune disease, pregnancy or lactation. At least ten counts were recorded for this clonotype.

The TCR sequence derives from a woman aged 35 to 49 with Graves' ophthalmopathy. The chain employs TRBV12-3 or TRBV12-4 and TRBJ2-5; D uncertain. The sample consisted of blood. CDR3 protein: CASSLEAAIKETQYF. Written as DNA, the CDR3 is TGTGCCAGCAGTTTAGAGGCCGCGATAAAGGAGACCCAGTACTTC.